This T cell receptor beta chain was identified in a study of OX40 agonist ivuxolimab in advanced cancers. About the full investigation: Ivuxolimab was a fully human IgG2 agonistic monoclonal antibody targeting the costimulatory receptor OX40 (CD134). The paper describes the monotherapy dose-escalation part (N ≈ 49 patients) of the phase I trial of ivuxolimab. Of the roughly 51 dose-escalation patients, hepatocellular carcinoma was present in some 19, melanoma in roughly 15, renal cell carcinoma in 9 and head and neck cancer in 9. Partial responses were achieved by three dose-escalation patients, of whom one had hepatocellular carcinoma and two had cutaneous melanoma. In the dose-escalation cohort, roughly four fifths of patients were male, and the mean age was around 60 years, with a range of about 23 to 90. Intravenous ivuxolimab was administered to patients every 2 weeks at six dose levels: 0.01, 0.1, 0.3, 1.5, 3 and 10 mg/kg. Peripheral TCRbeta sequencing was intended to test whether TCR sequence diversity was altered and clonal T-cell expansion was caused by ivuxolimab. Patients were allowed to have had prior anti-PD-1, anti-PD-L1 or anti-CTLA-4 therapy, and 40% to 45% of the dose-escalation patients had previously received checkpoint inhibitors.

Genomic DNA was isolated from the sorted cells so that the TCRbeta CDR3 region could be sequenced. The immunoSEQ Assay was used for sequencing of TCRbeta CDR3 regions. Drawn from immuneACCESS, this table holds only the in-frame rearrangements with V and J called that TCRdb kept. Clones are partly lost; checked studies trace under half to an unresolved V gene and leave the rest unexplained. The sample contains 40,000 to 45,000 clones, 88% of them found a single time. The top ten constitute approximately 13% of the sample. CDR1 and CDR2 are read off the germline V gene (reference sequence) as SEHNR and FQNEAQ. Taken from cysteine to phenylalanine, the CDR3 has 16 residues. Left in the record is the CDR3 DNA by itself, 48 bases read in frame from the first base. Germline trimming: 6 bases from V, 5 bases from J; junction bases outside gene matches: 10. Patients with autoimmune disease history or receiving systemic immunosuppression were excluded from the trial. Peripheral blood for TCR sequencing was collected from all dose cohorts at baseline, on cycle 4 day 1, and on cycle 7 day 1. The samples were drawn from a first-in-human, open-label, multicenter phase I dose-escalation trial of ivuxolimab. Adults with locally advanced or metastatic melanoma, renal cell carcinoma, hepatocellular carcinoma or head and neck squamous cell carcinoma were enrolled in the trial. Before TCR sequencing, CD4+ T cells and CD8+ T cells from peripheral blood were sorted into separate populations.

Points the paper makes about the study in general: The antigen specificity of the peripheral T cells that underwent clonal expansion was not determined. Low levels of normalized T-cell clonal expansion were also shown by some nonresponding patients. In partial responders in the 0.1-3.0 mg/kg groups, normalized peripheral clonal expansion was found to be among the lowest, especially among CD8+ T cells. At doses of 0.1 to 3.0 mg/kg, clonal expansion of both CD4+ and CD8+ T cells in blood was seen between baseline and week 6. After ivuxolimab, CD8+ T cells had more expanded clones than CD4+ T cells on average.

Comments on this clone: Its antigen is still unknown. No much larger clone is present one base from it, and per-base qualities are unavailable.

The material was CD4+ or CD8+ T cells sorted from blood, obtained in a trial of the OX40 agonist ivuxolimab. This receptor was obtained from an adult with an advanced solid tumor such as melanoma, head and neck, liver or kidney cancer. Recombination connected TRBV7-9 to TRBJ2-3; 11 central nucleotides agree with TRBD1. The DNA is TGTGCCAGCAGGCAAACGGACAGGGGGCCAGGAGATACGCAGTATTTT. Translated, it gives CASRQTDRGPGDTQYF. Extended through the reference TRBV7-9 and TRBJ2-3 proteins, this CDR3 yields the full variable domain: DTGVSQNPRHKITKRGQNVTFRCDPISEHNRLYWYRQTLGQGPEFLTYFQNEAQLEKSRLLSDRFSAERPKGSFSTLEIQRTEQGDSAMYLCASRQTDRGPGDTQYFGPGTRLTVL.